These 10 T cell receptor beta chains came from one sample sequenced in a study of OX40 agonist ivuxolimab in advanced cancers. The protocol used for the library was the immunoSEQ multiplex PCR assay. TCRdb obtained this table from immuneACCESS and retained in-frame rearrangements with V and J assigned. These tables miss some clones; where compared with another copy, unresolved V genes account for less than half of the shortfall, and the remainder is unexplained. The table for this sample lists tens of thousands of clones; approximately 86% of them were counted only once. Less than 3% of the sample is taken by the ten largest. The sequencing used CD4+ or CD8+ T cells sorted from blood, collected in a trial of the OX40 agonist ivuxolimab. Receptor source: an adult with an advanced solid tumor such as melanoma, head and neck, liver or kidney cancer.

This clone was seen just once. The V call is TRBV28, the J call TRBJ1-5; D possibly corresponds to TRBD1 (5 bases). The CDR3 length is 13 residues. V gave up 4 bases and J gave up 2 bases, with 6 bases separating them. Germline CDR1 MDHEN, CDR2 SYDVKM. CDR3 DNA sequence: TGTGCCAGCAGTTGGGACGGCAATCAGCCCCAGCATTTT. Amino acid sequence: CASSWDGNQPQHF.

The chain carries TRBV2 and TRBJ2-2, with D tentatively TRBD2 (5 bases). V lost 4 bases, J lost 2 bases, and 8 bases lay in between. Germline values: CDR1 SNHLY, CDR2 FYNNEI. This CDR3 comprises 14 residues. The CDR3 is CASSGRTNTGELFF. The CDR3 DNA is TGTGCCAGCAGTGGGAGGACTAACACCGGGGAGCTGTTTTTT.

J is TRBJ2-7 and V is TRBV7-7, with 8 bases that match TRBD1. With V trimmed by 5 bases and J by 9 bases, 9 bases remained unmatched. The CDR3 covers 13 residues. Germline loops: CDR1 SSHAT, CDR2 FNYEAQ (reference sequence). The CDR3 DNA reads TGTGCCAGCAGCCCCCAACAGGGGGTCAGGCAGTACTTC. It specifies CASSPQQGVRQYF. Full variable domain (remainder filled in from reference TRBV7-7 and TRBJ2-7): GAGVSQSPRYKVTKRGQDVTLRCDPISSHATLYWYQQALGQGPEFLTYFNYEAQPDKSGLPSDRFSAERPEGSISTLTIQRTEQRDSAMYRCASSPQQGVRQYFGPGTRLTVT.

J is TRBJ2-7 and V is TRBV28; 7 bases map to TRBD1. The CDR3 is 15 residues long. The V gene's germline CDR1 is MDHEN and CDR2 SYDVKM. The V segment lost 3 bases and the J segment 2 bases; nucleotides outside the gene matches: 7. The CDR3 sequence is CASSLVTGPAYEQYF. The CDR3, as DNA: TGTGCCAGCAGTTTGGTGACAGGGCCAGCCTACGAGCAGTACTTC.

This sequence joins TRBV4-1 and TRBJ1-2, with 7 bases that match TRBD1. The J segment lost 4 bases and the V segment lost 0 bases, leaving 8 bases of the junction unmatched. The CDR3 extends over 16 amino acids. CDR1 and CDR2 (germline): MGHRA, YSYEKL. For the CDR3, the DNA is TGCGCCAGCAGCCAAGAGAGTGAGACAGGGATCTATGGCTACACCTTC. This translates into CASSQESETGIYGYTF.

The chain is built from TRBV7-2 and TRBJ1-2, with D perhaps matching TRBD1 (5 bases). Trimming pared 4 bases from V and 4 bases from J, leaving 10 bases between. The CDR3 consists of 13 residues. Germline V gene sequence: CDR1 SGHTA, CDR2 FQGNSA. The DNA of the CDR3 is TGTGCCAGCAGCTGGGACCGAGCCTATGGCTACACCTTC. Translated: CASSWDRAYGYTF.

V usage is TRBV10-3 and J usage is TRBJ2-2; D ambiguous. The germline V gene encodes CDR1 ENHRY and CDR2 SYGVKD. The CDR3 loop spans 16 amino acids. The ends were cut back, 2 bases at V and 0 bases at J, with 10 bases in the middle. DNA of the CDR3: TGTGCCATCAGTGAGAAACTAACCTCGAACACCGGGGAGCTGTTTTTT. It encodes CAISEKLTSNTGELFF.

The V gene is TRBV27, the J gene TRBJ2-1, with 12 bases fitting TRBD2. V shed 6 bases and J 0 bases; nucleotides not matched to a gene: 3. The germline CDR1 and CDR2 sequences are MNHEY and SMNVEV (reference sequence). CDR3 length: 16 amino acids. CDR3 residues: CASRLAGGFSYNEQFF. The CDR3, as DNA: TGTGCCAGCAGACTAGCGGGGGGCTTCTCCTACAATGAGCAGTTCTTC.

This clone was counted between two and nine times. The chain uses TRBV27 and TRBJ2-7; D is ambiguous. The CDR3 contains 13 residues. Deletions cut 2 bases from V and 2 bases from J, with 7 bases between. CDR1 is MNHEY and CDR2 is SMNVEV in the germline V gene (reference sequence). The CDR3 DNA reads as TGTGCCAGCAGTTTAAGGTCGCCCTACGAGCAGTACTTC. Translation gives CASSLRSPYEQYF.

The V call is TRBV2, the J call TRBJ2-1, with 9 bases lining up with TRBD1. The ends lost 7 bases at V and 6 bases at J; junction bases unmatched: 13. The CDR3 has 16 residues. The germline V gene has CDR1 SNHLY and CDR2 FYNNEI. In DNA form, the CDR3 reads TGTGCCAGCATTAAGGGACAGGGCGTACGCGGCAATGAGCAGTTCTTC. It encodes CASIKGQGVRGNEQFF.